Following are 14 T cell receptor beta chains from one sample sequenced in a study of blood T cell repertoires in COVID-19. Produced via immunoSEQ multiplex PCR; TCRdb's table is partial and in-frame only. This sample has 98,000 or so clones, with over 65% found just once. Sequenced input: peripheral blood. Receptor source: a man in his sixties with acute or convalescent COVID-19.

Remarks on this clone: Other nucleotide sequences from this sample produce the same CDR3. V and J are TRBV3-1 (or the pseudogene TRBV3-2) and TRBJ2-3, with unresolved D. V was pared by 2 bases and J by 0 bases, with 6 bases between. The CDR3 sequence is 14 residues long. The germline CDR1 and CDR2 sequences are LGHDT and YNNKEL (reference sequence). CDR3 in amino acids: CASSQPGSTDTQYF. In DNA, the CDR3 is TGTGCCAGCAGCCAACCAGGCAGCACAGATACGCAGTATTTT.

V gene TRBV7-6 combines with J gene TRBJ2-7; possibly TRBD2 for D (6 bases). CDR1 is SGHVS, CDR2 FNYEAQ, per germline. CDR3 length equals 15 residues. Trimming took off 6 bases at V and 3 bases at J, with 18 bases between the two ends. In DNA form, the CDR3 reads TGTGCCAGCAGTTCATACGGAGGGTCGGGCTACGAGCAGTACTTC. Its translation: CASSSYGGSGYEQYF.

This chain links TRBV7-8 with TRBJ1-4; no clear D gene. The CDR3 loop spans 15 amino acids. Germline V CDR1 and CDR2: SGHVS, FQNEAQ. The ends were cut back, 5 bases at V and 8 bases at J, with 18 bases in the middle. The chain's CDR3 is CASSIGRASGEKLFF. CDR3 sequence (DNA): TGTGCCAGCAGCATAGGACGGGCGTCGGGGGAAAAACTGTTTTTT.

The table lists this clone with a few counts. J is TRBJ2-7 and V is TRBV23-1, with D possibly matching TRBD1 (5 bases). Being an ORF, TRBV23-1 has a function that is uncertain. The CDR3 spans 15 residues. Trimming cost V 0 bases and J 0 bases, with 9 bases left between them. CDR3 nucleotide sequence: TGCGCCAGCAGTCAATCGGGGCAGAGCTCCTACGAGCAGTACGTC. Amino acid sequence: CASSQSGQSSYEQYV.

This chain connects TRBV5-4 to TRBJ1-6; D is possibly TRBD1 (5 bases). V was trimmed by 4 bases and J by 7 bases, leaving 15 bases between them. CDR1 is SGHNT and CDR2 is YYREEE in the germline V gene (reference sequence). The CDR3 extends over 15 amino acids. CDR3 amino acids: CASSPGGTFNSPLHF. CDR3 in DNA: TGTGCCAGCAGCCCCGGTGGGACTTTCAATTCACCCCTCCACTTT. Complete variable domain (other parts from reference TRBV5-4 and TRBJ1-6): ETGVTQSPTHLIKTRGQQVTLRCSSQSGHNTVSWYQQALGQGPQFIFQYYREEENGRGNFPPRFSGLQFPNYSSELNVNALELDDSALYLCASSPGGTFNSPLHFGNGTRLTVT.

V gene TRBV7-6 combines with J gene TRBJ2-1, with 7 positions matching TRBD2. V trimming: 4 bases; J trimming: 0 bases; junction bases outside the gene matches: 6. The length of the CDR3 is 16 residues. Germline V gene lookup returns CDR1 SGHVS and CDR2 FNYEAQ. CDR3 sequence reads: CASSSSRGDSYNEQFF. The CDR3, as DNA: TGTGCCAGCAGCTCAAGCCGGGGGGACTCCTACAATGAGCAGTTCTTC.

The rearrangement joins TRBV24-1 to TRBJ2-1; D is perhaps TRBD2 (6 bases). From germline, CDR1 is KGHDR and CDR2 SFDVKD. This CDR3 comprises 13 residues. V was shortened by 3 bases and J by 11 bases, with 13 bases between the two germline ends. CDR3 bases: TGTGCCACCAGTGATACCGGCGGGACGAAGCAGTTCTTC. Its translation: CATSDTGGTKQFF.

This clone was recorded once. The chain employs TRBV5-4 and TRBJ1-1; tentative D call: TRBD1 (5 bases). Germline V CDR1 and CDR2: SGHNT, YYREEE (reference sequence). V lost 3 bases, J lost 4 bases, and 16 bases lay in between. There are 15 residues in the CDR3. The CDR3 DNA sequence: TGTGCCAGCAGCTGGAACAGGCTGCGGAGCACTGAAGCTTTCTTT. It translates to CASSWNRLRSTEAFF. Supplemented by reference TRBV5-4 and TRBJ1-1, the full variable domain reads ETGVTQSPTHLIKTRGQQVTLRCSSQSGHNTVSWYQQALGQGPQFIFQYYREEENGRGNFPPRFSGLQFPNYSSELNVNALELDDSALYLCASSWNRLRSTEAFFGQGTRLTVV.

The CDR3 protein is CASSPRPWRGTNQPQHF. The DNA of the CDR3 is TGCGCCAGCAGCCCCCGGCCGTGGAGGGGAACAAATCAGCCCCAGCATTTT. The J gene is TRBJ1-5, the V gene TRBV4-1; possibly TRBD1 for D (5 bases). The V end was cut by 4 bases, the J end by 4 bases, with 20 bases between. Germline-derived CDR1 and CDR2 are MGHRA and YSYEKL. This CDR3 is built from 17 residues.

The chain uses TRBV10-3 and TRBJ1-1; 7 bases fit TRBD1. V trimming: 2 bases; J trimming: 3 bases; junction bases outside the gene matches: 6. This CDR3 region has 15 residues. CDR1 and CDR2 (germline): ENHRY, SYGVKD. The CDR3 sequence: CAISEVQGGYTEAFF. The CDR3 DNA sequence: TGTGCCATCAGTGAGGTGCAGGGGGGTTACACTGAAGCTTTCTTT.

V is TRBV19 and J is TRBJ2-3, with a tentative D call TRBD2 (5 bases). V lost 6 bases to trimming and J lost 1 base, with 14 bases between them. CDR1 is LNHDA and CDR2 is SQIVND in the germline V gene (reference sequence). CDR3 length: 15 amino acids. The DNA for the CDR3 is TGTGCCAGTAGCCGCCTGGAGAGGGGCACAGATACGCAGTATTTT. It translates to CASSRLERGTDTQYF.

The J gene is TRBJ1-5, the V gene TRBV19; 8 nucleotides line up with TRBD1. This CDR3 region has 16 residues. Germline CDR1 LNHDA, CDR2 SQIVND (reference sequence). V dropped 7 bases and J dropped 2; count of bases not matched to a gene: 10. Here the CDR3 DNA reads TGTGCCAGTACTGCCAGGGGGCAGGGTGGCAATCAGCCCCAGCATTTT. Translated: CASTARGQGGNQPQHF. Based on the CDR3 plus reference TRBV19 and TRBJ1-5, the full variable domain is DGGITQSPKYLFRKEGQNVTLSCEQNLNHDAMYWYRQDPGQGLRLIYYSQIVNDFQKGDIAEGYSVSREKKESFPLTVTSAQKNPTAFYLCASTARGQGGNQPQHFGDGTRLSIL.

The CDR3 nucleotides are TGCGCCAGCAGCTCTCACAGCCAAGAGACCCAGTACTTC. It specifies CASSSHSQETQYF. V gene TRBV5-1 combines with J gene TRBJ2-5; no clear D. V was shortened by 3 bases and J by 1 base, with 7 bases between the two germline ends. Germline CDR1 SGHRS, CDR2 YFSETQ. The CDR3 has 13 amino acids.

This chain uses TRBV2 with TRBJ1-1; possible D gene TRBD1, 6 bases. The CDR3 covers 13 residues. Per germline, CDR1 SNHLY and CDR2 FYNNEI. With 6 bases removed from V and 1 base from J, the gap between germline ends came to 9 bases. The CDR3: CASRRTENTEAFF. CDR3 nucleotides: TGTGCCAGCAGACGGACAGAGAACACTGAAGCTTTCTTT.